Listed here are 27 T cell receptor beta chains from one sample, sequenced in a study of blood T cell repertoires in COVID-19. Assay: immunoSEQ multiplex PCR; the TCRdb copy retains only in-frame clones and omits some. The data hold approximately 190,000 clones, with roughly nine tenths observed a single time. The material sequenced was PBMCs or T cells enriched from blood (not recorded which). These receptors all stem from a woman aged 40-49 years in a cohort exposed to, infected with or recovered from COVID-19 (not recorded which).

The chain carries TRBV30 and TRBJ1-4; D ambiguous. Germline CDR1 reads GTSNPN; CDR2 reads SVGIG (reference sequence). The CDR3 sequence is 13 residues long. With 4 bases removed from V and 0 bases from J, the gap between germline ends came to 6 bases. CDR3 DNA sequence: TGTGCCTGGATGGAGGCAACTAATGAAAAACTGTTTTTT. Translating gives CAWMEATNEKLFF.

This chain links TRBV13 with TRBJ2-5; TRBD1 aligns across 12 bases. From germline, CDR1 is PRHDT and CDR2 FYEKMQ (reference sequence). The CDR3 runs 17 residues. The J segment lost 4 bases and the V segment lost 0 bases, leaving 6 bases of the junction unmatched. The CDR3 protein is CASSLGGTGGRSETQYF. The CDR3 DNA follows: TGTGCCAGCAGCTTAGGAGGGACAGGGGGCAGGTCAGAGACCCAGTACTTC. The full variable domain, rest sourced from reference TRBV13 and TRBJ2-5, is AAGVIQSPRHLIKEKRETATLKCYPIPRHDTVYWYQQGPGQDPQFLISFYEKMQSDKGSIPDRFSAQQFSDYHSELNMSSLELGDSALYFCASSLGGTGGRSETQYFGPGTRLLVL.

The gene calls are TRBV7-9 and TRBJ2-7, with TRBD1 identical over 8 bases. The V gene's germline CDR1 is SEHNR and CDR2 FQNEAQ (reference sequence). The CDR3 contains 15 residues. With 4 bases clipped from V and 3 bases from J, the junction kept 8 bases outside the gene matches. The CDR3, as DNA: TGTGCCAGCAGCTCAACGCCGGGACAGGACTACGAGCAGTACTTC. Its protein is CASSSTPGQDYEQYF.

The chain uses TRBV3-1 (or the pseudogene TRBV3-2) and TRBJ2-7; D may be TRBD1 (6 bases). The germline CDR1 and CDR2 sequences are LGHDT and YNNKEL (reference sequence). This CDR3 is 15 amino acids long. Trimming stripped 2 bases from V and 0 bases from J, with 11 bases between. DNA for the CDR3: TGTGCCAGCAGCCAAATTGGACAGAGCTCCTACGAGCAGTACTTC. Amino acids: CASSQIGQSSYEQYF.

This chain uses TRBV14 with TRBJ1-2, with 10 bases identical to TRBD1. Germline trimming cut 4 bases from V and 4 bases from J; bases unmatched to any gene: 6. The CDR3 extends over 15 amino acids. The germline V gene has CDR1 SGHDN and CDR2 FVKESK. The CDR3 nucleotides read TGTGCCAGCAGCCCTTGGACAGGGGGAACCTATGGCTACACCTTC. Translated, it gives CASSPWTGGTYGYTF.

The rearrangement links TRBV7-9 to TRBJ2-7, with 10 bases matching TRBD1. J lost 12 bases, V lost 5 bases, and 10 bases had no gene match. Germline CDR1 reads SEHNR; CDR2 reads FQNEAQ (reference sequence). The CDR3 totals 13 residues. As DNA, the CDR3 is TGTGCCAGCAGCCCCTCGGGGGACAGGGGATCGTACTTC. It is translated as CASSPSGDRGSYF.

This clone came up once. V usage is TRBV27 and J usage is TRBJ2-1; 9 bases are a match to TRBD2. The CDR3 has 13 residues. The germline CDR1 and CDR2 sequences are MNHEY and SMNVEV (reference sequence). The ends lost 10 bases at V and 9 bases at J; junction bases unmatched: 10. CDR3 protein: CATRAGGYGEQFF. The CDR3 region has the DNA TGTGCCACCAGAGCGGGGGGTTATGGTGAGCAGTTCTTC.

This chain links TRBV7-8 with TRBJ2-5; tentative D call: TRBD1 (6 bases). The CDR3 contains 17 residues. The germline V gene encodes CDR1 SGHVS and CDR2 FQNEAQ. V was pared by 0 bases and J by 1 base, with 15 bases between. As DNA, the CDR3 is TGTGCCAGCAGCTTAGCTTGGCAGGGGCCTATCCAAGAGACCCAGTACTTC. Encoded protein: CASSLAWQGPIQETQYF.

V usage is TRBV7-9 and J usage is TRBJ1-1; 7 positions match TRBD1. Germline V gives CDR1 SEHNR, CDR2 FQNEAQ (reference sequence). This CDR3 region has 15 residues. Losses at the gene ends were 5 bases for V and 2 bases for J; bases not matched to a gene: 8. The CDR3 protein is CASSPAQGTNTEAFF. CDR3 DNA: TGTGCCAGCAGCCCCGCACAGGGGACAAACACTGAAGCTTTCTTT. The full variable domain, its missing parts supplied by reference TRBV7-9 and TRBJ1-1, is DTGVSQNPRHKITKRGQNVTFRCDPISEHNRLYWYRQTLGQGPEFLTYFQNEAQLEKSRLLSDRFSAERPKGSFSTLEIQRTEQGDSAMYLCASSPAQGTNTEAFFGQGTRLTVV.

V and J are TRBV3-1 (or the pseudogene TRBV3-2) and TRBJ2-7, with D possibly TRBD2 on 6 matching bases. V was pared by 0 bases and J by 7 bases, with 7 bases between. CDR3 length: 12 residues. Germline assignment: CDR1 LGHDT and CDR2 YNNKEL (reference sequence). CDR3 coding DNA: TGTGCCAGCAGCCAAGATAGCGGAGAGCAGTACTTC. Its protein is CASSQDSGEQYF.

This clone was observed a single time. This chain joins TRBV7-8 and TRBJ1-3; D might be TRBD1 (5 bases). The CDR3 sequence is 15 residues long. Germline values: CDR1 SGHVS, CDR2 FQNEAQ. Deletions cut 3 bases from V and 0 bases from J, with 9 bases between. The CDR3 loop reads CASSFGGNSGNTIYF. DNA for the CDR3: TGTGCCAGCAGCTTTGGGGGGAACTCTGGAAACACCATATATTTT.

This clone turned up a few times. The sample has other DNA sequences that encode this CDR3 too. V usage is TRBV6-5 and J usage is TRBJ2-7, with D possibly being TRBD2 (5 bases). Trimming shortened V by 0 bases and J by 0 bases, and 9 bases separated the two germline ends. The CDR3 covers 15 residues. CDR1 and CDR2 from the germline V gene are MNHEY and SVGAGI. CDR3 sequence (DNA): TGTGCCAGCAGTTACTCCGCGGGCGGCTCCTACGAGCAGTACTTC. Translating it yields CASSYSAGGSYEQYF.

V is TRBV27 and J is TRBJ1-5; possible D gene TRBD1, 5 bases. CDR1 is MNHEY and CDR2 is SMNVEV in the germline V gene (reference sequence). V lost 0 bases and J 5 bases, leaving 11 bases between the germline ends. The CDR3 contains 15 residues. DNA of the CDR3: TGTGCCAGCAGTTTATCGTTTTCCAGGGATCAGCCCCAGCATTTT. It specifies CASSLSFSRDQPQHF.

This rearrangement joins TRBV7-9 to TRBJ2-7, with a weak D call TRBD1 (7 bases). This CDR3 comprises 21 residues. V gave up 7 bases and J gave up 1 base, with 35 bases separating them. CDR1 SEHNR and CDR2 FQNEAQ come from the germline V gene (reference sequence). As DNA, the CDR3 is TGTGCCAGCACCCCCCCTGGGGTAGGGGACAGCAAAAACGGGAGATCCTACGAGCAGTACTTC. Its protein product is CASTPPGVGDSKNGRSYEQYF.

The chain recombines TRBV4-2 with TRBJ1-1, with D uncertain. The length of the CDR3 is 13 residues. Trimming removed 0 bases at V and 11 bases at J, with 13 bases between. The germline gives CDR1 LGHNA, CDR2 YNFKEQ. CDR3: CASSQDRTARAFF. The CDR3 nucleotides read TGTGCCAGCAGCCAAGACCGAACCGCTCGGGCTTTCTTT.

J is TRBJ2-7 and V is TRBV5-1; 9 nucleotides agree with TRBD1. CDR1 and CDR2 from the germline V gene are SGHRS and YFSETQ. The junction had 6 bases not matched to a gene; V was cut back by 0 bases and J by 2 bases. This CDR3 spans 16 amino acids. Here the CDR3 DNA reads TGCGCCAGCAGCTTGGATTGGGGGACAGGGACCTACGAGCAGTACTTC. This encodes CASSLDWGTGTYEQYF.

The rearrangement joins TRBV5-4 to TRBJ2-4; 9 nucleotides line up with TRBD1. The CDR3 extends over 14 amino acids. V gave up 2 bases and J gave up 5 bases; unmatched junction bases: 2. Germline CDR1 and CDR2: SGHNT and YYREEE (reference sequence). The CDR3 DNA reads as TGTGCCAGCAGCTTACAGGGGGCTCAAAACATTCAGTACTTC. It yields the protein CASSLQGAQNIQYF.

The chain employs TRBV19 and TRBJ2-5, with TRBD2 matching 7 bases. The CDR3 is 15 amino acids. Germline CDR1 is LNHDA and CDR2 is SQIVND (reference sequence). The J segment lost 0 bases and the V segment lost 6 bases, leaving 7 bases of the junction unmatched. The CDR3 protein is CASSPLANHQETQYF. The CDR3 nucleotides are TGTGCCAGTAGCCCACTAGCGAACCACCAAGAGACCCAGTACTTC.

The chain combines TRBV11-2 with TRBJ2-2; TRBD2 is a possible D gene (5 bases). The V and J ends lost 5 bases and 2 bases respectively, with 12 bases between them. CDR3 length: 15 residues. Germline-derived CDR1 and CDR2 are SGHAT and FQNNGV. CDR3 sequence (DNA): TGTGCCAGCAGCGCGGGTATGGGTAACACCGGGGAGCTGTTTTTT. Its protein is CASSAGMGNTGELFF. Full variable domain (rest looked up from reference TRBV11-2 and TRBJ2-2): EAGVAQSPRYKIIEKRQSVAFWCNPISGHATLYWYQQILGQGPKLLIQFQNNGVVDDSQLPKDRFSAERLKGVDSTLKIQPAKLEDSAVYLCASSAGMGNTGELFFGEGSRLTVL.

The V call is TRBV5-4, the J call TRBJ1-3, with TRBD1 as a possible D gene (6 bases). The germline CDR1 and CDR2 sequences are SGHNT and YYREEE (reference sequence). Trimming took off 4 bases at V and 0 bases at J, with 8 bases between the two ends. CDR3 size: 14 residues. The CDR3 DNA is TGTGCCAGCAGCCCGGACAGCTCTGGAAACACCATATATTTT. This translates into CASSPDSSGNTIYF. The whole variable domain, remainder taken from reference TRBV5-4 and TRBJ1-3, is ETGVTQSPTHLIKTRGQQVTLRCSSQSGHNTVSWYQQALGQGPQFIFQYYREEENGRGNFPPRFSGLQFPNYSSELNVNALELDDSALYLCASSPDSSGNTIYFGEGSWLTVV.

The CDR3 protein is CASSVDGTEAFF. The CDR3 DNA reads as TGTGCCAGCAGCGTAGACGGCACTGAAGCTTTCTTT. The chain employs TRBV9 and TRBJ1-1; D ambiguous. The V gene lost 0 bases and the J gene lost 4 bases, with 4 bases spanning the gap. The germline CDR1 and CDR2 sequences are SGDLS and YYNGEE. This CDR3 spans 12 amino acids.

The chain employs TRBV4-2 and TRBJ2-7; D uncertain. This CDR3 spans 12 amino acids. Germline CDR1 is LGHNA and CDR2 is YNFKEQ. The V and J ends lost 5 bases and 2 bases respectively, with 7 bases between them. The DNA of the CDR3 is TGTGCCAGCAGCATGCGCCCCTACGAGCAGTACTTC. It yields the protein CASSMRPYEQYF.

The rearrangement uses TRBV27 and TRBJ2-1, with a weak D call TRBD2 (7 bases). This CDR3 has 15 amino acids. Germline V lookup: CDR1 MNHEY, CDR2 SMNVEV (reference sequence). Trimming removed 5 bases from V and 9 bases from J, with 20 bases in between. Here the CDR3 reads CASSPRGSGAGEQFF. CDR3 DNA: TGTGCCAGCAGTCCCAGGGGAAGCGGGGCCGGTGAGCAGTTCTTC.

The chain links TRBV28 to TRBJ1-2; D perhaps matches TRBD1 (5 bases). The CDR3 is 14 residues long. The V end was cut by 1 base, the J end by 8 bases, with 14 bases between. Germline V gene data show CDR1 as MDHEN and CDR2 as SYDVKM. The CDR3 bases are TGTGCCAGCAGTTTATCGGGGGGACGCTGGGGCTACACCTTC. This encodes CASSLSGGRWGYTF.

This chain connects TRBV6-5 to TRBJ1-1; tentatively, D is TRBD1 (6 bases). Trimming pared 0 bases from V and 8 bases from J, leaving 10 bases between. Germline V gene sequence: CDR1 MNHEY, CDR2 SVGAGI. The CDR3 is 13 residues long. The CDR3 sequence is CASSYSMGTEAFF. The CDR3 DNA reads as TGTGCCAGCAGTTACTCTATGGGGACAGAAGCTTTCTTT.

The chain combines TRBV6-1 with TRBJ1-5; maybe TRBD1 (6 bases). Trimming removed 1 base at V and 0 bases at J, with 10 bases between. CDR3 length equals 16 residues. CDR1 and CDR2 (germline): MNHNS, SASEGT. CDR3 nucleotides: TGTGCCAGCAGTGAAGGAAGACAGGCTAGCAATCAGCCCCAGCATTTT. Residues: CASSEGRQASNQPQHF.

The rearrangement links TRBV29-1 to TRBJ1-1, with D possibly matching TRBD1 (5 bases). This CDR3 has 11 residues. Trimming pared 6 bases from V and 7 bases from J, leaving 12 bases between. The germline CDR1 and CDR2 sequences are SQVTM and ANQGSEA. CDR3 protein: CSVPGGFEAFF. The CDR3 DNA follows: TGCAGCGTCCCCGGGGGGTTTGAAGCTTTCTTT.